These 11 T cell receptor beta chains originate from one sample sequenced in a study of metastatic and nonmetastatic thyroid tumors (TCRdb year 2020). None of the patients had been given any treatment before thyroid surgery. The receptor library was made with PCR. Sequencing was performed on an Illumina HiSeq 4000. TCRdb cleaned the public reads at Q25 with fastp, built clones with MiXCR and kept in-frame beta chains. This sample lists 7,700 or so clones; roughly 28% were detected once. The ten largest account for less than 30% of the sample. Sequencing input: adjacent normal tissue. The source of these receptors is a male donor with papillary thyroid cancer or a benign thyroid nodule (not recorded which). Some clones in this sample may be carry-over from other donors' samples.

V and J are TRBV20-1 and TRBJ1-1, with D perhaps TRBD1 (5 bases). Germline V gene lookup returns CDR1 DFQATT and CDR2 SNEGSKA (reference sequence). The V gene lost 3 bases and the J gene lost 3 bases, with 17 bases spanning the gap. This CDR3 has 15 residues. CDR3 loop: CSASRRGRGDTEAFF. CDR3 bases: TGCAGTGCTAGTAGGAGGGGAAGAGGGGACACTGAAGCTTTCTTT.

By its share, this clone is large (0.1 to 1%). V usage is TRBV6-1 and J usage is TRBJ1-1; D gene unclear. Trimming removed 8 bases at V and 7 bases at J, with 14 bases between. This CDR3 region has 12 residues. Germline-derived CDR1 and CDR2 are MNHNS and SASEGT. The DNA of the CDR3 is TGTGCCAGCCGCAACCCCGGGGTTGAAGCTTTCTTT. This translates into CASRNPGVEAFF.

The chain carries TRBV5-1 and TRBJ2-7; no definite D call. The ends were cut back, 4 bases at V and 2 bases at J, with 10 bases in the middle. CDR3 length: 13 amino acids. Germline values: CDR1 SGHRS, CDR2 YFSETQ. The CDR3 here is CASSPDGAYEQYF. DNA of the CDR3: TGCGCCAGCAGCCCTGACGGCGCCTACGAGCAGTACTTC.

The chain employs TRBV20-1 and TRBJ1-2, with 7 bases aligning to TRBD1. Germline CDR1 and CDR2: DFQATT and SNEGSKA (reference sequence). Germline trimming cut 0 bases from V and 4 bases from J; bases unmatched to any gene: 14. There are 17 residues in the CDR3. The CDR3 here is CSARDGTGAGGSYGYTF. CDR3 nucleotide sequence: TGCAGTGCTAGAGATGGTACAGGGGCAGGGGGTAGCTATGGCTACACCTTC.

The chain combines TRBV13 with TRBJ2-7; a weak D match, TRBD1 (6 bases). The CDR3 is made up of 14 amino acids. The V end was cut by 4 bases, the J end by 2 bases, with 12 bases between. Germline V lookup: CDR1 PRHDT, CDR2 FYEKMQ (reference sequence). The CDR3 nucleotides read TGTGCCAGCAGCTCCCTGGACAGAGCCTACGAGCAGTACTTC. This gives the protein CASSSLDRAYEQYF. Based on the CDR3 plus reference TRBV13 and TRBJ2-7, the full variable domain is AAGVIQSPRHLIKEKRETATLKCYPIPRHDTVYWYQQGPGQDPQFLISFYEKMQSDKGSIPDRFSAQQFSDYHSELNMSSLELGDSALYFCASSSLDRAYEQYFGPGTRLTVT.

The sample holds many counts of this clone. CDR3 nucleotides: TGTGCCAGCTCACCTGAGTGGGATCAGCCCCAGCATTTT. Amino acids: CASSPEWDQPQHF. The chain links TRBV18 to TRBJ1-5, with D hard to call. This CDR3 has 13 residues. Trimming removed 3 bases from V and 5 bases from J, with 8 bases in between. Germline loops: CDR1 KGHSH, CDR2 LQKENI.

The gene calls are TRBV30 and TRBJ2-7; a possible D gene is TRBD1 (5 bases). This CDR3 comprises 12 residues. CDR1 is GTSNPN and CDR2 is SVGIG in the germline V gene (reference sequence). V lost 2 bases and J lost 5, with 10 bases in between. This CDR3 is CAWSRGWDEQYF. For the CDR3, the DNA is TGTGCCTGGAGTAGGGGATGGGACGAGCAGTACTTC.

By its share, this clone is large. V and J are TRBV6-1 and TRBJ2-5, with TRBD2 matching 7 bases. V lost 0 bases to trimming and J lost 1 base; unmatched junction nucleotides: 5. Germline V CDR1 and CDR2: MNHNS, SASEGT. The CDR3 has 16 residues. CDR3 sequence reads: CASSEAAGVGQETQYF. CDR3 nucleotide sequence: TGTGCCAGCAGTGAAGCGGCGGGAGTGGGCCAAGAGACCCAGTACTTC.

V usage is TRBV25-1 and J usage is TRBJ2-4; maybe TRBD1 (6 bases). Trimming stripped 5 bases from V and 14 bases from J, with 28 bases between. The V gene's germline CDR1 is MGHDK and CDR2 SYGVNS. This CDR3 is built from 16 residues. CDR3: CASSPHWGRDKKIKYF. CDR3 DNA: TGTGCCAGCAGTCCCCATTGGGGGCGAGACAAAAAAATTAAGTACTTC. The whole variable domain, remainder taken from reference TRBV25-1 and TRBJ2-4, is EADIYQTPRYLVIGTGKKITLECSQTMGHDKMYWYQQDPGMELHLIHYSYGVNSTEKGDLSSESTVSRIRTEHFPLTLESARPSHTSQYLCASSPHWGRDKKIKYFGAGTRLSVL.

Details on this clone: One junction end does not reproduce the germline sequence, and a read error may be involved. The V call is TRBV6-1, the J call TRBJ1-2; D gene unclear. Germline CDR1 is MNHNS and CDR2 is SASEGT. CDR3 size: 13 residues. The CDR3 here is CASVGLDKYGYTF. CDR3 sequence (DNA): TGTGCCAGCGTCGGGCTCGACAAGTATGGATACACCTTC.

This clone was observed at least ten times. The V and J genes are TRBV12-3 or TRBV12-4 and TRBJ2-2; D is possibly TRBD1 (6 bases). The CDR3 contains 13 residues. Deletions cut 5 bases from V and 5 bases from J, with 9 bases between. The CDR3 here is CASSGTRTGELFF. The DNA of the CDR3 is TGTGCCAGCAGTGGGACACGAACCGGGGAGCTGTTTTTT.